The present T cell receptor beta chain was sequenced within a study of T cells in tumors after PD-1 blockade. This table comes from immunoSEQ multiplex PCR, and its TCRdb copy is limited to in-frame clones, with some not included. The table lists about 48,000 clones, about 84% of them singletons. Trimming took 6 bases from V and 0 from J; bases not matched to a gene: 4. This CDR3 has 15 residues. From germline, CDR1 is SGHTA and CDR2 FQGNSA. V usage is TRBV7-2 and J usage is TRBJ2-3; 9 nucleotides line up with TRBD1. The sequence came from a human donor with basal cell carcinoma. Specimen: PBMCs, collected before anti-PD-1 treatment. CDR3 in amino acids: CASRLGTGSTDTQYF. In DNA, the CDR3 is TGTGCCAGCAGACTCGGGACAGGGAGCACAGATACGCAGTATTTT.